This T cell receptor beta chain was identified during a study of human thymus T cells. A word on this clone: As yet, its antigen is unknown.

The data were produced by immunoSEQ multiplex PCR, yet TCRdb's version contains in-frame clones alone and is incomplete. Here the sample spans about 78,000 clones, 90% to 97% being singletons. The CDR3 has 13 residues. Germline values: CDR1 LNHDA, CDR2 SQIVND (reference sequence). Trimming at V came to 7 bases and at J to 6 bases, leaving 5 bases not matched to a gene. Study observations and caveats: Across thymic and blood repertoires, the usage of V and J genes appeared to be biased.

Resections were taken during corrective heart surgery, and the thymus tissue came from these. The chain employs TRBV19 and TRBJ2-1, with 8 positions matching TRBD2. The material sequenced was thymus tissue. The origin of this receptor is a boy under three years old with a congenital heart defect but otherwise immunologically healthy. The CDR3 protein is CASIPAGVNEQFF. CDR3 sequence (DNA): TGTGCCAGTATACCAGCGGGAGTCAATGAGCAGTTCTTC.